This T cell receptor (beta chain) is from a study of blood T cell repertoires in COVID-19. In the study overall: Samples representing acute and convalescent COVID-19 were sourced from the United States, Italy and Spain. From T cells, B-cell-depleted T cells, or PBMCs came the material, which was cDNA or gDNA.

Cohort assignment relied on participant-reported clinical history. Clones were read by immunoSEQ multiplex PCR, and TCRdb kept only the in-frame ones, dropping some. The repertoire holds over 350,000 clones, with 88% as singletons. The germline V and J ends were trimmed by 0 bases and 2 bases, with 11 bases remaining between them. There are 15 residues in the CDR3. Germline V gene sequence: CDR1 SGHKS, CDR2 YYEKEE (reference sequence). The receptor comes from a young woman who had recovered from COVID-19. What was sequenced was PBMCs or T cells enriched from blood (not recorded which). The chain links TRBV5-5 to TRBJ1-2, with D unclear. This chain's CDR3 is CASSLESGLNYGYTF. The CDR3 DNA follows: TGTGCCAGCAGCTTGGAGTCAGGACTCAACTATGGCTACACCTTC. Looking up the rest from reference TRBV5-5 and TRBJ1-2 gives the full variable domain: DAGVTQSPTHLIKTRGQQVTLRCSPISGHKSVSWYQQVLGQGPQFIFQYYEKEERGRGNFPDRFSARQFPNYSSELNVNALLLGDSALYLCASSLESGLNYGYTFGSGTRLTVV.